The present TCR beta chain was sequenced within a study of shared clonotypes between healthy human individuals. Trimming removed 6 bases from V and 6 bases from J; junction bases left unmatched: 14. The CDR3 runs 18 residues. Germline CDR1 is KGHSH and CDR2 is LQKENI. Caucasian adults living in Nashville, Tennessee, provided all samples. As for this clone: Antigen: not known.

Each replicate PCR on the sorted subsets used around 200 ng DNA (roughly 30,000 T cell genomes). As originally analysed: Junction-only sequences produced by ImmunoSEQ had no quality scores, so filtering differed. Using immunoSEQ multiplex PCR, the repertoire was profiled, and TCRdb retains in-frame clones only, with some absent. V, J and clone size reflect that table, while D and trimming were determined from the DNA. The repertoire holds approximately 1,500,000 clones, with roughly 96% as singletons. Findings and caveats of the study: The generation probabilities recorded for non-shared clonotypes fell below those of clonotypes shared by all four donors.

This sequence was found in a man aged 25 to 45 in good health. The sequencing input was naive CD4+ T cells sorted from blood. Sample subset: CD45RA+ positively selected. The J gene is TRBJ2-1, the V gene TRBV18; 13 positions match TRBD2. In DNA form, the CDR3 reads TGTGCCAGCTCTCGCGGACTAGCGGGAGTAAGAGGAGTCAATGAGCAGTTCTTC. This sequence encodes CASSRGLAGVRGVNEQFF.